What follows are 3 T cell receptor beta chains derived from one specimen sequenced in a study of identical twins. MiXCR was run by TCRdb on the 5' RACE reads, yielding one entry per CDR3 protein. The sample has about 470,000 distinct CDR3 sequences, 20% to 25% seen once; the top ten hold 2.9%. These data also featured in a second study, about T cells expressing NK-cell markers.

Sequenced: CD4+ T cells sorted from blood. All receptors come from a woman between 18 and 29 years old in good health.

The chain uses TRBV30 and TRBJ1-2; D not certain. Germline assignment: CDR1 GTSNPN and CDR2 SVGIG (reference sequence). Trimming shortened V by 0 bases and J by 3 bases, and 11 bases separated the two germline ends. This CDR3 contains 14 residues. CDR3 amino acids: CAWSVGGADYGYTF. The CDR3 DNA reads as TGTGCCTGGAGTGTAGGAGGAGCTGACTATGGCTACACCTTC.

In DNA, the CDR3 is TGTGCCAGCAGCCAGACAGCAGCCATGAACACTGAAGCTTTCTTT. It specifies CASSQTAAMNTEAFF. The rearrangement links TRBV11-2 to TRBJ1-1; possible D gene TRBD1, 5 bases. The CDR3 has 15 amino acids. The germline CDR1 and CDR2 sequences are SGHAT and FQNNGV. V was trimmed by 5 bases and J by 0 bases, leaving 13 bases between them.

This chain links TRBV4-3 with TRBJ2-1, with 9 nucleotides matching TRBD2. This CDR3 has 15 residues. The V gene's germline CDR1 is LGHNA and CDR2 YSLEER. Trimming removed 0 bases from V and 15 bases from J; junction bases left unmatched: 12. The chain's CDR3 is CASSQDLVSGSIPFF. CDR3 DNA sequence: TGCGCCAGCAGCCAAGATTTAGTTAGCGGGAGTATCCCGTTCTTC.